The T cell receptor (beta chain) described here comes from a study of graft-versus-host responses after intestinal transplantation. TCRdb's table, derived via immunoSEQ multiplex PCR, lists solely in-frame clones and lacks some. Among some 14,000 clones listed, under 35% were seen once. Germline assignment: CDR1 SGHDN and CDR2 FVKESK. This CDR3 contains 16 residues. The V gene end was trimmed by 3 bases and the J gene end by 3 bases; junction bases not matched to a gene: 8. The sample here was alloreactive CD4+ T cells from a mixed lymphocyte reaction culture, taken before intestinal transplant. Subset of the sample: CFSE-low proliferating T cells sorted from roughly six-day pre-transplant mixed lymphocyte reaction (GvH or HvG direction). This TCR was sampled from a human patient who received an intestinal transplant. The genes are TRBV14 and TRBJ2-7, with TRBD1 matching over 10 bases. CDR3 amino acids: CASSHWDRGPYYEQYF. In DNA form, the CDR3 reads TGTGCCAGCAGCCATTGGGACAGGGGACCCTACTACGAGCAGTACTTC.